The TCR beta chain described here comes from a study of blood T cell repertoires in COVID-19. Across the whole study: From T cells, B-cell-depleted T cells, or PBMCs came the material, which was cDNA or gDNA.

The CDR3 spans 18 residues. The junction had 15 bases not matched to a gene; V was cut back by 1 base and J by 6 bases. CDR1 and CDR2 from the germline V gene are LGHDT and YNNKEL (reference sequence). Measured with immunoSEQ multiplex PCR; TCRdb has only the in-frame clones, and not every one. The sample contains some 200,000 clones, roughly 80% of which appear only once. V is TRBV3-1 (or the pseudogene TRBV3-2) and J is TRBJ2-5, with 9 bases lining up with TRBD2. The clonotype was recovered from a woman older than 75 with COVID-19, enrolled during active disease. The material sequenced was peripheral blood. CDR3 in DNA: TGTGCCAGCAGCCAAGTAGTGGGGGCTAGCGGGACCGGAAAGACCCAGTACTTC. Translated, it gives CASSQVVGASGTGKTQYF.